This T cell receptor beta chain was obtained from a study of blood T cell repertoires in COVID-19. Study as a whole: In each case, the material was cDNA or gDNA derived from T cells, B-cell-depleted T cells, or PBMCs.

Assay: immunoSEQ multiplex PCR; the TCRdb copy retains only in-frame clones and omits some. The sample comprises hundreds of thousands of clones, about four fifths of which are singletons, and around 3.5% rests with the top ten. Recruits, aged roughly 18 to 89 years, lived in 24 US areas. Participants had their cohort set by participant-reported clinical history. The study recruited exposed participants who had met a COVID-19 case within 2 weeks before entry. The CDR3 is 13 amino acids. Germline V CDR1 and CDR2: SGHTA, FQGNSA. Deletions cut 0 bases from V and 7 bases from J, with 9 bases between. Sequencing was carried out using PBMCs or T cells enriched from blood (not recorded which). V gene TRBV7-2 combines with J gene TRBJ1-2; a weak D match, TRBD1 (6 bases). The receptor was isolated from a middle-aged woman who had been exposed to COVID-19. CDR3 in DNA: TGTGCCAGCAGCTTAGCCAGGGGTGGTGGCTACACCTTC. Translated, it gives CASSLARGGGYTF.